This T cell receptor (beta chain) was captured in a study of cytomegalovirus exposure and HLA in healthy donors. A remark on this clone: Its specificity is not known.

The study, taken as a whole, reports: The presence/absence work took it that sequencing depth was about the same across donors.

With 60 Vbeta and 13 Jbeta primers, the PCR was carried out. Clones were sequenced by immunoSEQ multiplex PCR, and TCRdb holds only the in-frame ones, with some missing. The profile shows approximately 87,000 clones, 84% of them singletons. The sample was PBMCs. The clonotype comes from a young woman in good health and CMV-seropositive.

The CDR3 DNA reads as TGTGCCAGCAGTGAAAGCGGGGGGGTGACCTACAATGAGCAGTTCTTC. Amino acid sequence: CASSESGGVTYNEQFF. This chain links TRBV6-1 with TRBJ2-1; 10 bases line up with TRBD2. The V segment lost 2 bases and the J segment 2 bases; nucleotides outside the gene matches: 3. Per the germline V gene, CDR1 is MNHNS and CDR2 is SASEGT. The CDR3 loop spans 16 amino acids.